A selection of T cell receptor beta chains follows, all from one sample in a study of tumor and adjacent non-tumor tissue in lung cancer. TCRdb re-called the multiplex PCR reads through MiXCR, storing one row per CDR3 protein. The sample comprises fewer than 120,000 distinct CDR3 sequences, 84% of which are singletons, and approximately 22% rests with the top ten. The sample consisted of lung tumor tissue. These receptors all come from a man between 65 and 85 years old with non-small cell lung cancer. CDR3s include the opening cysteine and the closing phenylalanine or tryptophan. The D gene is left open where the match is weak. The size entry is marked missing in some rows and otherwise reads once, few, many or a size class.

clone_size | j_call | d_call | v_call | cdr3_aa | cdr3_nt
NA | TRBJ2-3 | TRBD1 | TRBV11-2 | CVSKSQGFSDTQYF | TGTGTCAGCAAGTCACAGGGGTTCTCAGATACGCAGTATTTT
NA | TRBJ2-7 | NA | TRBV11-2 | CASSLPLASNVQKQYF | TGTGCCAGCAGCCTCCCCCTAGCGTCAAACGTCCAAAAGCAGTACTTC
NA | TRBJ2-2 | NA | TRBV4-3 | CASNQEGVTGELFF | TGCGCCAGCAACCAAGAAGGGGTCACAGGGGAGCTGTTTTTT
NA | TRBJ2-2 | NA | TRBV19 | CASQKTTGLRDLLF | TGTGCCAGTCAGAAAACCACAGGGCTCAGGGATCTGTTATTT
NA | TRBJ2-7 | NA | TRBV11-2 | CASSPPVGTPTYEQYF | TGTGCTAGCAGCCCCCCAGTCGGGACACCAACCTATGAGCAGTACTTC
NA | TRBJ2-2 | NA | TRBV5-4 | CASSSDTGKLFF | TGTGCCAGCAGCTCAGACACGGGGAAGCTGTTCTTT
NA | TRBJ1-3 | NA | TRBV12-3/TRBV12-4 | CVSTYGDLGDAIYF | TGTGTCAGCACCTACGGAGACCTTGGAGACGCCATATATTTT
NA | TRBJ2-2 | TRBD1 | TRBV6-5 | CAIPGQGGPGELFF | TGTGCCATCCCGGGACAGGGAGGGCCAGGAGAGCTGTTTTTT
medium-sized | TRBJ2-7 | TRBD1 | TRBV12-3/TRBV12-4 | CASSLDRGSYEQYF | TGTGCCAGCAGTTTAGACAGGGGATCCTACGAGCAGTACTTC
NA | TRBJ2-1 | NA | TRBV6-1 | CAITLRGATGSNEQFF | TGTGCCATCACCCTAAGGGGGGCTACCGGGTCCAATGAGCAGTTCTTC
NA | TRBJ2-5 | TRBD1 | TRBV6-2/TRBV6-3 | CASRRTGSRETQYF | TGTGCCAGCCGGAGGACAGGGAGTCGGGAGACCCAGTACTTC
many | TRBJ2-5 | NA | TRBV7-9 | CASSPRRSQETQYF | TGTGCCAGCAGCCCGCGGCGGAGCCAAGAGACCCAGTACTTC
NA | TRBJ2-5 | TRBD1 | TRBV6-2/TRBV6-3 | CDSSHRGQGIRETQYF | TGTGACAGCAGCCACCGTGGACAGGGGATTCGGGAGACCCAATACTTC
NA | TRBJ2-7 | TRBD1 | TRBV11-2 | CTSRLDQGAPYEQYF | TGTACCAGCCGCTTAGATCAGGGGGCCCCCTACGAGCAGTATTTC
NA | TRBJ2-7 | NA | TRBV10-3 | CAISGSSRARFYEQYF | TGTGCCATCAGTGGGTCGAGCAGGGCGCGGTTCTACGAGCAGTACTTC
once | TRBJ1-4 | NA | TRBV4-2 | CASSQVPLGVAYDKLFF | TGTGCCAGTAGCCAAGTACCGTTGGGGGTAGCTTATGATAAACTGTTTTTT
NA | TRBJ2-2 | TRBD2 | TRBV14 | CVSRRTSGAITGEPFF | TGTGTCAGCAGGCGAACTAGCGGAGCGATCACCGGGGAGCCGTTTTTT
NA | TRBJ2-4 | NA | TRBV11-2 | CASSLMGALDIQCF | TGTGCCAGCAGCTTAATGGGCGCACTAGACATTCAGTGCTTC
NA | TRBJ1-3 | NA | TRBV6-1 | CDSIQGISGYTIYF | TGTGACAGCATTCAGGGGATCTCTGGATACACCATATATTTT
NA | TRBJ1-2 | NA | TRBV4-2 | CPSSQDLRRANYGYTF | TGTCCCAGCAGCCAAGATTTGAGGAGGGCCAACTATGGCTACACCTTC
few | TRBJ2-1 | NA | TRBV4-3 | CASSHQTGAYNEQFF | TGCGCCAGCAGCCATCAGACTGGGGCTTACAATGAGCAGTTCTTC
NA | TRBJ1-1 | NA | TRBV7-9 | CVSVRFPGTEAFF | TGTGTCAGTGTGAGGTTCCCGGGCACTGAAGCTTTCTTT
few | TRBJ1-2 | NA | TRBV5-1 | CASSQGPGNYGYTF | TGCGCCAGCAGCCAGGGACCCGGCAACTATGGCTACACCTTC
NA | TRBJ1-1 | NA | TRBV11-3 | CTSSSPAWGTEAFF | TGTACCAGCAGCTCCCCAGCGTGGGGGACTGAAGCTTTCTTT
NA | TRBJ2-1 | NA | TRBV10-3 | CAITSSRINEQFF | TGTGCCATCACGTCTAGCCGGATCAATGAGCAATTCTTC
NA | TRBJ1-5 | TRBD1 | TRBV20-1 | CNASQSQGGNQPQHF | TGCAATGCTAGCCAAAGCCAGGGGGGCAATCAGCCCCAGCATTTT
NA | TRBJ2-5 | NA | TRBV9 | CVSSASEREIGETQYF | TGTGTCAGCAGCGCTAGCGAGAGGGAGATAGGGGAGACCCAGTACTTC
NA | TRBJ2-1 | TRBD2 | TRBV29-1 | CRVRRDYNKQFF | TGCAGAGTTAGGCGGGACTACAATAAGCAGTTCTTC
NA | TRBJ1-2 | NA | TRBV5-1 | CASSLYGTWDGYTF | TGCGCCAGCAGCTTATACGGGACATGGGACGGCTACACCTTC
NA | TRBJ2-7 | NA | TRBV20-1 | CCASRADHRVHEQYF | TGCTGTGCTAGCAGGGCGGACCACAGGGTTCACGAGCAGTACTTC
many | TRBJ1-1 | NA | TRBV11-2 | CASSTGPAQNTEAFF | TGTGCCAGCAGCACCGGGCCCGCACAAAACACTGAAGCTTTCTTT
NA | TRBJ2-7 | NA | TRBV5-6 | CASRSAPGRGSYEHYF | TGTGCCAGCAGATCCGCCCCGGGACGGGGCTCCTACGAGCATTACTTC
few | TRBJ2-4 | NA | TRBV29-1 | CSVEPRGFDVQYF | TGTAGCGTTGAACCTAGGGGTTTCGACGTTCAGTACTTC
once | TRBJ2-2 | TRBD2 | TRBV29-1 | CSVEGLLAGGPVSIGELFF | TGCAGCGTTGAGGGATTACTAGCGGGAGGGCCCGTAAGCATCGGGGAGTTGTTTTTT
NA | TRBJ1-1 | NA | TRBV5-5 | CANPLIPPGDVTEAFF | TGTGCCAACCCATTAATTCCCCCAGGAGATGTTACTGAAGCTTTCTTT
NA | TRBJ1-6 | TRBD1 | TRBV29-1 | CSAREGQRDSPLHF | TGCAGCGCCCGGGAGGGACAGAGGGATTCGCCCCTCCACTTT
NA | TRBJ1-1 | NA | TRBV11-2 | CASNFSNSRNTEAFF | TGTGCCAGCAACTTCTCCAATTCGAGGAACACTGAAGCTTTCTTT
NA | TRBJ2-1 | NA | TRBV20-1 | CSTQGSEQFF | TGCAGCACACAGGGTAGTGAGCAGTTCTTC
NA | TRBJ2-7 | NA | TRBV12-3/TRBV12-4 | CASNLLLGQKSSMGQYF | TGTGCCAGCAACCTTCTGCTCGGACAGAAATCTTCAATGGGGCAGTATTTC
NA | TRBJ2-5 | TRBD1 | TRBV5-4 | CASSPRDSQSTHYF | TGTGCCAGCAGCCCCAGGGACAGTCAAAGTACCCATTACTTC
NA | TRBJ2-3 | TRBD2 | TRBV11-3 | CASGQGLAGSGSDTQYF | TGTGCCAGTGGCCAAGGACTAGCGGGCTCGGGATCAGATACGCAGTATTTT
NA | TRBJ1-1 | NA | TRBV6-1 | CARTEGRRHTEALF | TGTGCCAGGACCGAAGGCCGGCGGCACACTGAAGCTCTCTTT
NA | TRBJ2-3 | TRBD2 | TRBV4-2 | CASSQALGGLAGNTQYF | TGTGCCAGCAGCCAAGCCTTAGGGGGACTAGCGGGAAATACGCAGTATTTT
NA | TRBJ2-7 | TRBD2 | TRBV5-4 | CANSSGLAGQLAYEQYF | TGTGCCAATAGCTCCGGACTAGCGGGACAGCTCGCATACGAGCAGTACTTC
NA | TRBJ2-2 | TRBD2 | TRBV14 | CASSQSGLANIGELSF | TGTGCCAGCAGCCAGTCGGGACTAGCGAACATCGGGGAGCTGTCTTTT
NA | TRBJ2-1 | NA | TRBV7-9 | CASSEGQSLYSYNEQFF | TGTGCCAGCAGCGAAGGCCAGTCTCTTTACTCCTACAATGAGCAGTTCTTC
NA | TRBJ1-1 | NA | TRBV5-5 | CASSVVMNTEAFF | TGTGCCAGCAGTGTGGTCATGAACACTGAAGCTTTCTTT
NA | TRBJ2-7 | NA | TRBV11-2 | CASSPPSGTPAYEQYF | TGTGCCAGCAGCCCCCCCTCCGGGACACCAGCGTACGAGCAGTACTTC
NA | TRBJ2-7 | NA | TRBV13 | CASSSNTGGEQYF | TGTGCAAGCAGCTCAAACACGGGGGGCGAACAGTACTTC
NA | TRBJ2-6 | TRBD1 | TRBV6-5 | CVSSRTGGSVANVLTF | TGTGTCAGCAGTAGGACAGGGGGCTCTGTAGCCAACGTCCTGACTTTC